This TCR beta chain was captured in a study of blood T cell repertoires in COVID-19. Turning to the study itself: Samples came from the United States, Italy and Spain, spanning acute and convalescent COVID-19. PBMCs, B-cell-depleted T cells, or T cells were the source of the cDNA or gDNA that made up the material.

Authors' analysis steps: Reference gene primer amplification gave nucleated cell count estimates. Data came from immunoSEQ multiplex PCR; TCRdb stores just in-frame clones and leaves some out. V and J calls and clone size are as listed in that table; D and trimming were resolved from the DNA. The sample lists 200,000 to 300,000 clones; roughly four fifths were seen once. The CDR3 runs 15 residues. Germline CDR1 MNHEY, CDR2 SVGAGI. The ends lost 5 bases at V and 2 bases at J; junction bases unmatched: 6. The sample taken for sequencing was peripheral blood. The chain combines TRBV6-5 with TRBJ2-1; 7 nucleotides agree with TRBD1. This TCR derives from a woman aged 55-70 years with active or convalescent COVID-19. The CDR3 nucleotides are TGTGCCAGCAGTCTCCGGGACAGAACCTACAATGAGCAGTTCTTC. Translating gives CASSLRDRTYNEQFF.